This TCR beta chain was sequenced for a study of T cells expressing NK-cell markers (dated by TCRdb to between 2020 and 2021). As for the study more broadly: In sorted CD3+CD56+NKG2C+, CD3+CD56+NKG2C- and CD3+CD56-NKG2C+ T-cell subsets from several donors, TCR beta-chain repertoires were profiled. Of the eight sequenced donors, seven were found to be HCMV-seropositive and one was found to be HCMV-seronegative. Libraries were sequenced as 2 x 150 bp reads on Illumina HiSeq 2000/2500, MiSeq or NextSeq. Randomly selected healthy volunteers, three men and five women, were used as the eight sequenced donors. What the study reported, not specific to this receptor: For five or six donors, the dominant CD3+CD56+NKG2C+ clonotypes were among the top 10 CD8+ clonotypes and accounted for roughly 1.0-8% of CD8+ T cells. Those dominant clonotypes were again the most abundant among CD3+CD56-NKG2C+ cells in a handful of donors, at roughly 25-60.1%. Whether the expanded NKG2C-expressing T cell clones were specific for HCMV antigens remained unclear.

HCMV serostatus was determined by detecting HCMV-specific IgG in serum with a commercial ELISA kit. Ficoll density gradient centrifugation was used to isolate peripheral blood mononuclear cells from blood. The sequencer listed for this sample is Illumina HiSeq 2000. The TCR beta cDNA libraries were made using 5'RACE template switching, a step that added both a universal primer site and unique molecular identifiers. cDNA synthesis was primed from the TCR beta constant segment and was followed by two successive PCR amplification steps. Concerning the study's data processing: MIGEC was used to demultiplex reads and group the reads by UMI, and MiTCR was used to assemble and quantify clonotypes. To exclude erroneous sequences, any TCR cDNA sequence not supported by at least two reads was discarded. Downstream repertoire analysis used the tcR package, and clonotypes were matched across fractions by CDR3 nucleotide sequence plus V segment. Antigen specificity was annotated against VDJdb with VDJmatch, allowing one amino acid substitution in CDR3. The reads were reprocessed in TCRdb, with one entry per CDR3 protein sequence and no accompanying DNA. The V and J calls and clone size come from TCRdb's table, not from the authors' own analysis. The sample's own table lists about 370,000 distinct CDR3 sequences. The top ten constitute about 11% of the sample.

Concerning this clonotype itself: It has no known antigen specificity.

Reading from cysteine to phenylalanine, the CDR3 counts 15 amino acids. No coding sequence is recorded. CDR1 and CDR2, per the germline V gene (reference sequence), are GTSNPN and SVGIG. The clonotype comes from a woman aged 50 to 65 in good health. Donor details come from another sample of the same person, matched by shared clones. The sequence links TRBV30 to TRBJ2-1; TCRdb returns TRBD2, unconfirmable since there is no DNA. Input material: blood T cells: a sorted CD56 or NKG2C T cell subset, CD4+ or CD8+ T cells, or bulk PBMC T cells (not recorded which). The CDR3 region: CAWSALAGAYNEQFF.